Described below is a single T cell receptor (beta chain) sequence and its context. Which antigen it targets is not known. The input lacks base qualities; no much larger clone sits a single base away. The CDR3 measures 17 amino acids from cysteine to phenylalanine. CDR3 DNA is the only sequence kept; it has 51 bases, read in frame from the first base. Reading the germline V gene (reference sequence) gives CDR1 DFQATT and CDR2 SNEGSKA. V loses 5 bases at its end and J loses 0 bases; junction bases beyond the gene matches: 12. This sample is part of a study of Graves' ophthalmopathy and Graves' hyperthyroidism (dated by TCRdb to the late 2010s). Describing the broader study: Peripheral blood samples were taken at the time of initial diagnosis, before any treatment was given. The study used signatures of the TCR beta repertoire to tell Graves' ophthalmopathy apart from Graves' hyperthyroidism and to predict which patients would progress to ophthalmopathy. In total, around 140 blood samples were TCR-sequenced: some 43 ophthalmopathy, some 75 hyperthyroidism and some 17 hyperthyroidism-to-ophthalmopathy patients. A discovery set of about a hundred patients (around 45 ophthalmopathy, just over 55 stable hyperthyroidism) was enrolled to explore V-J signatures distinguishing ophthalmopathy from hyperthyroidism. An independent validation cohort was composed of some 18 hyperthyroidism patients and about 16 patients who later progressed from hyperthyroidism to ophthalmopathy. Following sampling, methimazole starting at 30 mg daily was administered to hyperthyroidism patients, and high-dose intravenous methylprednisolone was administered to ophthalmopathy patients. T-cell repertoires of thyroid tissue and blood were compared in about 6 hyperthyroidism patients. Study-level results and caveats: No statistical method was used to set the sample size in advance, and the investigators knew which group each participant was assigned to. Most expanded thyroid clonotypes with frequency above 0.001 were also detected in blood, suggesting blood repertoires may reflect the thyroid immune response. In cross-validation, the 13-signature model distinguished ophthalmopathy from stable hyperthyroidism with approximately 90% sensitivity and about 84% specificity, and in the test set the corresponding values were roughly 80% and 75%. In validation, the model predicted ophthalmopathy progression with 70.59% sensitivity and roughly 72% specificity; some 13 predicted patients were CT-confirmed with GO in a median of approximately 6.5 months.

Ophthalmopathy patients were characterized by moderately to severely active disease, a Clinical Activity Score of at least 3, a NOSPECS grade of at least 4, and a disease duration under 3 months. Patients with other autoimmune diseases, uncontrolled infections, pregnancy or lactation were excluded from the study. Diagnosis was based on clinical symptoms, serum thyroxine, TRAb, thyroid ultrasound and orbital computed tomography. PBMCs were isolated from about 9.2 ml of fresh peripheral blood by Ficoll-Paque density gradient centrifugation. Total RNA was extracted using Trizol reagent, and RNA quality was checked on an Agilent 2100 Bioanalyzer. For repertoire sequencing, the TCR beta CDR3 regions were amplified from RNA transcripts. HTBI primers and the Qiagen OneStep RT-PCR kit were used in a first-round RT-PCR, which was followed by a second-round multiplex PCR, size selection and purification. Sequencing of the libraries was carried out on an Illumina HiSeq2000 in paired-end mode with 100 bp reads. The study's own analysis went as follows. SOAPnuke was used for read processing, and reads with adapters, uncalled bases, a mean Phred below 15, or no exact constant-primer or identifier match were discarded. High-quality paired reads were merged with COPE v1.2.5. Clonotypes were defined as unique nucleotide sequences and were aligned to IMGT TRB V, D and J references using MiTCR v1.1. Analysis was restricted to V-J combinations with a frequency above 0.0001, which covered just over 98% of repertoires. For each V-J combination, a TCR clonal expansion and chaos score was defined as F50 clonal expansion divided by the chaos observed in the TCRdist matrix. Welch's t-statistics and random forest were used to reduce the features to approximately 13 V-J combinations, which were then used as input to a naive Bayes classifier. Thyroid-blood repertoire similarity was quantified with the Morisita-Horn index. The public reads were run again by TCRdb, first through fastp at Q25 and then through MiXCR, and only productive beta chains were kept. Each entry merges the rows of one CDR3 protein and shows their most common DNA and genes. The V and J calls come from TCRdb's annotation, not from the publication. This sample lists 500,000 to 800,000 distinct CDR3 sequences; more than 40% were detected once. The top ten clonotypes cover more than 2.5% of the sample.

Sequencing was carried out using peripheral blood. This chain joins TRBV20-1 to TRBJ1-3; TRBD1 matches 8 bases in the middle. The origin of this receptor is an adult man with Graves' ophthalmopathy. The nucleotide sequence reads TGCAGTGCTGCACCGGGACAGGCGACTAGCTCTGGAAACACCATATATTTT. Its protein reads: CSAAPGQATSSGNTIYF.